The 24 T cell receptor beta chains listed next were all sequenced from one sample in a study of neurological immune-mediated disorders. MiXCR, applied by TCRdb to the 5' RACE reads, yields one record per CDR3 protein. This table holds approximately 82,000 distinct CDR3 sequences, about 12% found once. Time point reported: longitudinal time-point 2. The sample was PBMCs. The receptors stem from a female donor with HTLV-1-associated myelopathy (HAM/TSP).

This clonotype was detected ten times or more. This chain connects TRBV10-1 to TRBJ2-3; D remains ambiguous. V was pared by 3 bases and J by 2 bases, with 9 bases between. Germline loops: CDR1 WNHNN, CDR2 SYGVQD (reference sequence). The CDR3 runs 14 residues. The CDR3 DNA is TGCGCCAGCAGTGACCCAAGCAACACAGATACGCAGTATTTT. It translates to CASSDPSNTDTQYF.

The table lists this clonotype with many counts. The chain is built from TRBV5-6 and TRBJ2-5; 8 bases map to TRBD2. This CDR3 has 16 amino acids. With 4 bases clipped from V and 2 bases from J, the junction kept 10 bases outside the gene matches. In germline, CDR1 is SGHDT, CDR2 YYEEEE. The CDR3 is CASSGELAGMQETQYF. The CDR3 nucleotides read TGTGCCAGCAGCGGGGAGTTAGCGGGGATGCAAGAGACCCAGTACTTC.

This clonotype was recorded at least ten times. This chain joins TRBV6-6 and TRBJ2-5; D is possibly TRBD1 or TRBD2 (6 bases each). The V gene's germline CDR1 is MNHNY and CDR2 SVGAGI (reference sequence). V lost 7 bases, J lost 1 base, and 10 bases lay in between. The CDR3 totals 13 residues. The chain's CDR3 is CASIRGPQETQYF. DNA for the CDR3: TGTGCCAGCATTCGGGGGCCCCAAGAGACCCAGTACTTC.

With respect to this clonotype: The germline gene is not matched at one end of the junction; a read error may be the cause. The rearrangement joins TRBV10-1 to TRBJ2-3, with a possible D match to TRBD2 (5 bases). The germline CDR1 and CDR2 sequences are WNHNN and SYGVQD (reference sequence). CDR3 size: 15 residues. In DNA form, the CDR3 reads TGTGCCAGCAGCCCATCCCGGGATTTCACAGATACGCAGTATTTT. Its translation is CASSPSRDFTDTQYF.

This sequence joins TRBV13 and TRBJ2-3; the D gene is possibly TRBD2 (6 bases). In germline, CDR1 is PRHDT, CDR2 FYEKMQ (reference sequence). V was cut by 5 bases and J by 8 bases, with 23 bases left in between. The CDR3 contains 16 residues. The CDR3 spells CASSLSPGLVEVTQYF. The CDR3 region has the DNA TGTGCCAGCAGCCTCTCGCCGGGACTTGTTGAGGTTACGCAGTATTTT. The whole variable domain, filled in from reference TRBV13 and TRBJ2-3, reads AAGVIQSPRHLIKEKRETATLKCYPIPRHDTVYWYQQGPGQDPQFLISFYEKMQSDKGSIPDRFSAQQFSDYHSELNMSSLELGDSALYFCASSLSPGLVEVTQYFGPGTRLTVL.

This clonotype was detected many times. The chain has TRBV12-3 or TRBV12-4 and TRBJ2-3, with D unclear. The length of the CDR3 is 15 residues. The V end was cut by 5 bases, the J end by 4 bases, with 16 bases between. The CDR3 sequence is CASSTIYRRADTQYF. The CDR3 DNA sequence: TGTGCCAGCAGTACGATATATAGAAGGGCAGATACGCAGTATTTT.

This clonotype showed up many times. This rearrangement joins TRBV7-9 to TRBJ1-3, with D hard to call. The CDR3 runs 16 residues. Germline values: CDR1 SEHNR, CDR2 FQNEAQ (reference sequence). Trimming stripped 5 bases from V and 0 bases from J, with 14 bases between. CDR3 sequence: CASSDVRRSSGNTIYF. The CDR3 nucleotides read TGTGCCAGCAGCGATGTTAGGAGAAGCTCTGGAAACACCATATATTTT. The entire variable domain, with the rest obtained from reference TRBV7-9 and TRBJ1-3, is as follows: DTGVSQNPRHKITKRGQNVTFRCDPISEHNRLYWYRQTLGQGPEFLTYFQNEAQLEKSRLLSDRFSAERPKGSFSTLEIQRTEQGDSAMYLCASSDVRRSSGNTIYFGEGSWLTVV.

This clonotype has ten or more counts. The gene calls are TRBV7-2 and TRBJ2-7; 11 nucleotides align to TRBD1. There are 15 residues in the CDR3. The V gene end was trimmed by 5 bases and the J gene end by 4 bases; junction bases not matched to a gene: 7. Germline V gene data show CDR1 as SGHTA and CDR2 as FQGNSA. The CDR3 sequence is CASSPGQGARYEQYF. CDR3 coding DNA: TGTGCCAGCAGCCCCGGACAGGGGGCGAGGTACGAGCAGTACTTC.

This clonotype came up a few times. The V call is TRBV19, the J call TRBJ2-3; no reliable D call. V lost 10 bases, J lost 4 bases, and 9 bases lay in between. The germline V gene has CDR1 LNHDA and CDR2 SQIVND (reference sequence). The CDR3 is 11 residues long. The CDR3 reads CATSVADTQYF. CDR3 DNA sequence: TGTGCCACGTCGGTCGCAGATACGCAGTATTTT.

This clonotype was detected many times. This chain's CDR3 is CASSPGNTDTQYF. CDR3 DNA: TGCGCCAGCAGCCCCGGCAACACAGATACGCAGTATTTT. The chain joins TRBV5-1 to TRBJ2-3, with unresolved D. CDR3 size: 13 residues. Trimming stripped 4 bases from V and 2 bases from J, with 8 bases between. The V gene's germline CDR1 is SGHRS and CDR2 YFSETQ.

In its sample, this clonotype was seen once. A much larger clonotype is one base distant, so this may be a read error. J is TRBJ1-1 and V is TRBV6-2 or TRBV6-3, with D perhaps matching TRBD1 (5 bases). The CDR3 has 13 residues. CDR1 is MNHEY and CDR2 is SVGEGT in the germline V gene. For the CDR3, the DNA is TGTGCCAACAGTCTCCGGGACTCCACTGAAGCTTTCTTT. This gives the protein CANSLRDSTEAFF.

This clonotype was seen repeatedly, ten times or more. V gene TRBV7-2 combines with J gene TRBJ2-3, with 11 bases aligning to TRBD2. The ends lost 5 bases at V and 6 bases at J; junction bases unmatched: 7. The CDR3 has 15 amino acids. Germline CDR1 and CDR2: SGHTA and FQGNSA. The CDR3, as DNA: TGTGCCAGCAGCACTGGGACTAGCGGTGCCGATACGCAGTATTTT. Translated: CASSTGTSGADTQYF.

There are many counts of this clonotype. This chain links TRBV6-6 with TRBJ2-4; possible D gene TRBD1, 6 bases. Trimming cost V 2 bases and J 0 bases, with 8 bases left between them. This CDR3 has 15 amino acids. Looked up from germline, CDR1 is MNHNY and CDR2 is SVGAGI (reference sequence). The CDR3 region is CASSYQGIAKNIQYF. CDR3 nucleotide sequence: TGTGCCAGCAGTTACCAGGGGATAGCCAAAAACATTCAGTACTTC.

This clonotype came up many times. This chain joins TRBV6-5 and TRBJ1-2, with TRBD1 matching 9 bases. CDR1 is MNHEY, CDR2 SVGAGI, per germline. Trimming at V came to 8 bases and at J to 5 bases, leaving 6 bases not matched to a gene. The CDR3 covers 13 residues. This CDR3 reads CASRGQGAYGYTF. In nucleotides, the CDR3 is TGTGCCAGCCGGGGACAGGGTGCTTATGGCTACACCTTC.

This clonotype was seen many times. This sequence joins TRBV20-1 and TRBJ2-7; 12 positions agree with TRBD2. The CDR3 contains 14 residues. Germline V gene data show CDR1 as DFQATT and CDR2 as SNEGSKA (reference sequence). V shed 3 bases and J 4 bases; nucleotides not matched to a gene: 4. CDR3 bases: TGCAGTGCTAGGTCTAGCGGGGGGGCATACGAGCAGTACTTC. Amino acid sequence: CSARSSGGAYEQYF.

This clonotype ranks as medium-sized. The rearrangement uses TRBV3-1 and TRBJ2-3, with TRBD2 matching 7 bases. V shed 3 bases, J shed 1 base, and the junction held 7 bases outside the gene matches. This CDR3 comprises 16 residues. Germline V lookup: CDR1 LGHDT, CDR2 YNNKEL (reference sequence). The DNA of the CDR3 is TGTGCCAGCAGCCATACTCTAGCGGCCCGCACAGATACGCAGTATTTT. It encodes CASSHTLAARTDTQYF.

This clonotype was picked up a small number of times. This chain links TRBV20-1 with TRBJ1-1; no firm D call. Trimming cost V 4 bases and J 0 bases, with 12 bases left between them. Germline-derived CDR1 and CDR2 are DFQATT and SNEGSKA (reference sequence). The CDR3 contains 14 residues. The CDR3 bases are TGCAGTGCTAAAGCAGACGGACTGAACACTGAAGCTTTCTTT. It is translated as CSAKADGLNTEAFF.

This clonotype has at least ten counts. The chain couples TRBV5-1 to TRBJ2-7, with D perhaps matching TRBD2 (6 bases). Germline CDR1 and CDR2: SGHRS and YFSETQ. V was trimmed by 0 bases and J by 5 bases, leaving 15 bases between them. The CDR3 is 15 residues long. CDR3 sequence (DNA): TGCGCCAGCAGCTTGGTAACGGGACGGAGGGACGAGCAGTACTTC. It encodes CASSLVTGRRDEQYF.

V is TRBV12-3 or TRBV12-4 and J is TRBJ2-4; 14 bases are a match to TRBD2. The CDR3 runs to 16 residues. J lost 6 bases, V lost 5 bases, and 6 bases had no gene match. The CDR3 DNA is TGTGCCAGCAGTCCCACCGGGACTAGCGGGGGAAACATTCAGTACTTC. Its protein product is CASSPTGTSGGNIQYF.

This clonotype has ten or more counts. The rearrangement joins TRBV11-2 to TRBJ2-7; 10 bases match TRBD1. There are 15 residues in the CDR3. With 4 bases clipped from V and 0 bases from J, the junction kept 3 bases outside the gene matches. Germline loops: CDR1 SGHAT, CDR2 FQNNGV. In DNA, the CDR3 is TGTGCCAGCAGCTCGGGACAGGGGCCCTCCTACGAGCAGTACTTC. Protein sequence: CASSSGQGPSYEQYF. Full variable domain (remainder filled in from reference TRBV11-2 and TRBJ2-7): EAGVAQSPRYKIIEKRQSVAFWCNPISGHATLYWYQQILGQGPKLLIQFQNNGVVDDSQLPKDRFSAERLKGVDSTLKIQPAKLEDSAVYLCASSSGQGPSYEQYFGPGTRLTVT.

There are many counts of this clonotype. CDR3 DNA sequence: TGCGCCAGCAGCTACACAGGGAATTGGGAGACCCAGTACTTC. It yields the protein CASSYTGNWETQYF. The J gene is TRBJ2-5, the V gene TRBV5-1; possibly TRBD1 for D (6 bases). Trimming pared 3 bases from V and 5 bases from J, leaving 14 bases between. This CDR3 spans 14 amino acids. The germline V gene encodes CDR1 SGHRS and CDR2 YFSETQ.

This clonotype came up many times. V gene TRBV18 combines with J gene TRBJ2-5, with a possible D match to TRBD1 (5 bases). Trimming left V 6 bases short and J 4 bases short, with 15 bases between. CDR1 and CDR2 from the germline V gene are KGHSH and LQKENI. The CDR3 is 14 amino acids. CDR3 bases: TGTGCCAGCTCTAACCAGAATCAGGGAGAGACCCAGTACTTC. It translates to CASSNQNQGETQYF.

This clonotype was recorded many times. The chain combines TRBV5-1 with TRBJ1-6, with D possibly being TRBD1 (5 bases). CDR3 length: 17 amino acids. Trimming took 4 bases from V and 8 from J, leaving 22 bases between them. Germline-derived CDR1 and CDR2 are SGHRS and YFSETQ. The CDR3: CASSRTGTGKRDSPLHF. In DNA, the CDR3 is TGCGCCAGCAGCAGAACCGGGACGGGGAAAAGGGATTCACCCCTCCACTTT.

This clonotype was recorded many times. V usage is TRBV9 and J usage is TRBJ1-6; D gene uncertain. V was trimmed by 0 bases and J by 7 bases, leaving 5 bases between them. The V gene's germline CDR1 is SGDLS and CDR2 YYNGEE. The CDR3 runs 13 residues. CDR3 region: CASSVVGNSPLHF. DNA of the CDR3: TGTGCCAGCAGCGTAGTGGGCAATTCACCCCTCCACTTT.